Presented here are 9 T cell receptor beta chains from one specimen sequenced in a study of T cells in Graves' hyperthyroidism and ophthalmopathy. RNA transcripts yielded amplified TCR beta CDR3 regions. HTBI primers were employed in a first-round RT-PCR of the TCR CDR3. MiXCR was run by TCRdb on the multiplex PCR reads, yielding one entry per CDR3 protein. In the table there are over 150,000 distinct CDR3 sequences, around 17% of which are singletons. Sequenced sample: blood. The source is a woman in her 50s with Graves' hyperthyroidism.

This chain links TRBV6-9 with TRBJ2-2; 11 bases fit TRBD1. J lost 2 bases, V lost 2 bases, and 4 bases had no gene match. CDR1 and CDR2 from the germline V gene are MNHGY and SVAAGI. CDR3 size: 17 residues. CDR3: CASSYLRTGGNTGELFF. For the CDR3, the DNA is TGTGCCAGCAGTTATCTTAGGACAGGGGGCAACACCGGGGAGCTGTTTTTT.

In this sample, this clonotype turned up many times. The chain carries TRBV7-9 and TRBJ1-2; D is possibly TRBD1 (5 bases). V lost 4 bases and J lost 8, with 20 bases in between. The CDR3 has 15 residues. Germline assignment: CDR1 SEHNR and CDR2 FQNEAQ (reference sequence). The CDR3 DNA reads TGTGCCAGCAGCTCAAAAGGTCCAGGGATCGGCGGCTACACCTTC. Amino acid sequence: CASSSKGPGIGGYTF.

Only a few counts were recorded for this clonotype. V gene TRBV7-2 combines with J gene TRBJ1-1; D may be TRBD1 (5 bases). Trimming took 1 base from V and 11 from J, leaving 14 bases between them. The germline V gene encodes CDR1 SGHTA and CDR2 FQGNSA. The CDR3 runs to 13 residues. This CDR3 reads CASSLGEGIKAFF. The DNA of the CDR3 is TGTGCCAGCAGCTTAGGAGAGGGGATTAAGGCTTTCTTT.

This clonotype was seen ten or more times. The chain uses TRBV7-2 and TRBJ2-1; D possibly corresponds to TRBD2 (6 bases). There are 15 residues in the CDR3. Trimming took 6 bases from V and 9 from J, leaving 21 bases between them. Germline CDR1 is SGHTA and CDR2 is FQGNSA. DNA of the CDR3: TGTGCCAGCAGGATGCGGGACGCCCGGGCGGGTGAGCAGTTCTTC. Its translation is CASRMRDARAGEQFF. Based on the CDR3 plus reference TRBV7-2 and TRBJ2-1, the full variable domain is GAGVSQSPSNKVTEKGKDVELRCDPISGHTALYWYRQSLGQGLEFLIYFQGNSAPDKSGLPSDRFSAERTGGSVSTLTIQRTQQEDSAVYLCASRMRDARAGEQFFGPGTRLTVL.

The sample holds many counts of this clonotype. The genes are TRBV6-1 and TRBJ1-6, with a weak D call TRBD1 (5 bases). CDR1 and CDR2 (germline): MNHNS, SASEGT. V was cut by 8 bases and J by 8 bases, with 16 bases left in between. This CDR3 spans 14 amino acids. CDR3 region: CASRRPGRDSPLHF. CDR3 bases: TGTGCCAGCCGGAGGCCAGGGCGGGATTCACCCCTCCACTTT.

This clonotype was seen at least ten times. The chain employs TRBV6-1 and TRBJ2-7, with 10 bases aligning to TRBD2. This CDR3 has 16 residues. Germline CDR1 and CDR2: MNHNS and SASEGT. Trimming at V came to 6 bases and at J to 6 bases, leaving 14 bases not matched to a gene. The CDR3 is CASRASGRDPIGEQYF. CDR3 sequence (DNA): TGTGCCAGCAGGGCTAGCGGGAGAGACCCCATCGGCGAGCAGTACTTC.

This clonotype has at least ten counts. The rearrangement links TRBV20-1 to TRBJ1-5, with TRBD1 matching 7 bases. V was clipped by 5 bases and J by 0 bases; unmatched bases: 10. This CDR3 spans 16 amino acids. CDR1 and CDR2 (germline): DFQATT, SNEGSKA (reference sequence). The CDR3 nucleotides are TGCAGTGCTGTGCCCCTGGGACAGACTAGCAATCAGCCCCAGCATTTT. Protein: CSAVPLGQTSNQPQHF.

This clonotype came up many times. The chain uses TRBV20-1 and TRBJ2-7; TRBD2 might be the D (7 bases). The germline V and J ends were trimmed by 0 bases and 3 bases, with 15 bases remaining between them. This CDR3 has 15 amino acids. Germline CDR1 and CDR2: DFQATT and SNEGSKA (reference sequence). The CDR3: CSARDFRGGLYEQYF. The CDR3 DNA reads TGCAGTGCTAGAGATTTTAGGGGGGGGCTCTACGAGCAGTACTTC.

This chain links TRBV6-2 or TRBV6-3 with TRBJ2-1; D possibly corresponds to TRBD2 (7 bases). Trimming removed 4 bases at V and 8 bases at J, with 18 bases between. Germline V gives CDR1 MNHEY, CDR2 SVGEGT. The CDR3 is 15 amino acids. CDR3 nucleotides: TGTGCCAGCAGTTCCCCCGGGGGCGGGAGTTATGAGCAGTTCTTC. Protein sequence: CASSSPGGGSYEQFF.